One and the same sample provided the 8 T cell receptor beta chains below, sequenced in a study of blood T cell repertoires in COVID-19. Assay: immunoSEQ multiplex PCR; the TCRdb copy retains only in-frame clones and omits some. The repertoire holds under 300,000 clones, with about 88% as singletons. The sample comprised peripheral blood. The receptor source for this set is a young man with active or convalescent COVID-19.

This clone was seen many times. The chain is built from TRBV28 and TRBJ2-2; D perhaps matches TRBD1 (6 bases). Germline V gives CDR1 MDHEN, CDR2 SYDVKM. V was trimmed by 6 bases and J by 4 bases, leaving 9 bases between them. The CDR3 contains 13 residues. CDR3 residues: CASRGAGTGELFF. The CDR3 DNA reads as TGTGCCAGCAGGGGGGCGGGCACCGGGGAGCTGTTTTTT.

This clone showed up many times. The J gene is TRBJ1-2, the V gene TRBV6-1, with no clear D. The CDR3 extends over 13 amino acids. Germline CDR1 and CDR2: MNHNS and SASEGT. V gave up 3 bases and J gave up 5 bases, with 10 bases separating them. The CDR3 sequence: CASSDIPRYGYTF. CDR3 bases: TGTGCCAGCAGTGACATACCCAGATATGGCTACACCTTC.

V is TRBV19 and J is TRBJ1-1; D is perhaps TRBD1 (6 bases). This CDR3 is 13 amino acids long. V gave up 10 bases and J gave up 4 bases, with 16 bases separating them. Germline V gene data show CDR1 as LNHDA and CDR2 as SQIVND (reference sequence). DNA for the CDR3: TGTGCCACCGGTTTTGGGGGCAGCACTGAAGCTTTCTTT. It translates to CATGFGGSTEAFF.

V gene TRBV7-3 combines with J gene TRBJ2-7; 9 bases align to TRBD1. V lost 2 bases, J lost 2 bases, and 4 bases stayed unmatched. This CDR3 is built from 15 residues. Germline V gene sequence: CDR1 SGHTA, CDR2 FQGTGA. The CDR3 loop reads CASSLGTGITYEQYF. The CDR3 region has the DNA TGTGCCAGCAGCTTAGGGACAGGGATAACCTACGAGCAGTACTTC. The whole variable domain, remainder taken from reference TRBV7-3 and TRBJ2-7, is GAGVSQTPSNKVTEKGKYVELRCDPISGHTALYWYRQSLGQGPEFLIYFQGTGAADDSGLPNDRFFAVRPEGSVSTLKIQRTERGDSAVYLCASSLGTGITYEQYFGPGTRLTVT.

As regards this clone: The same CDR3 is also encoded by other DNA sequences in this sample. This rearrangement joins TRBV2 to TRBJ2-5; 7 bases are shared with TRBD2. J gave up 4 bases and V 10 bases, and 3 bases lay outside the gene matches. The V gene's germline CDR1 is SNHLY and CDR2 FYNNEI. The CDR3 extends over 11 amino acids. The CDR3 DNA reads as TGTGCCACGGGCGGGGGAGAGACCCAGTACTTC. The encoded protein is CATGGGETQYF.

V usage is TRBV30 and J usage is TRBJ2-6; 15 bases fit TRBD2. The CDR3 totals 15 residues. After removal of 8 bases from V and 2 bases from J, the junction contained 1 base not matched to a gene. Germline V gene sequence: CDR1 GTSNPN, CDR2 SVGIG (reference sequence). The CDR3 DNA reads as TGTGCCCGGACTAGCGGGGGGGCTGGGGCCAACGTCCTGACTTTC. It is translated as CARTSGGAGANVLTF.

The chain uses TRBV28 and TRBJ2-3; the D gene is possibly TRBD2 (5 bases). The V end was cut by 7 bases, the J end by 3 bases, with 14 bases between. This CDR3 is built from 14 residues. CDR1 is MDHEN, CDR2 SYDVKM, per germline. The DNA for the CDR3 is TGTGCCAGCACCTTCGTCGGGGAGACAGATACGCAGTATTTT. Translating it yields CASTFVGETDTQYF.

The CDR3 sequence: CAGGDGLNEKLFF. The DNA of the CDR3 is TGTGCCGGGGGGGACGGACTTAATGAAAAACTGTTTTTT. The genes are TRBV19 and TRBJ1-4, with D possibly TRBD1 on 5 matching bases. Trimming pared 11 bases from V and 4 bases from J, leaving 14 bases between. This CDR3 is built from 13 residues. Germline V gene data show CDR1 as LNHDA and CDR2 as SQIVND (reference sequence).